The entry below describes one TCR beta chain. This specimen belongs to a study of blood T cell repertoires in COVID-19. Study as a whole: Acute-phase and convalescent COVID-19 samples originated in the United States, Italy and Spain. In each case, the material was cDNA or gDNA derived from T cells, B-cell-depleted T cells, or PBMCs.

The CDR3 runs to 14 residues. V lost 7 bases to trimming and J lost 5 bases; unmatched junction nucleotides: 11. Germline CDR1 SQVTM, CDR2 ANQGSEA. In the original processing: Quantification of nucleated cells was approximated via reference gene primer amplification. This table comes from immunoSEQ multiplex PCR, and its TCRdb copy is limited to in-frame clones, with some not included. The DNA was the basis for D and trimming; V, J and clone size are from that table. The data contain approximately 190,000 clones, under 90% of them seen just once; the ten biggest clones take up approximately 15%. This TCR was recovered from a man aged 25-40 years with active or convalescent COVID-19. The sequencing sample was made of peripheral blood. This chain links TRBV29-1 with TRBJ1-1, with 9 nucleotides matching TRBD1. The CDR3 nucleotides are TGCAGCGGAAGACCTTGGACAGGGGAGACTGAAGCTTTCTTT. It is translated as CSGRPWTGETEAFF.